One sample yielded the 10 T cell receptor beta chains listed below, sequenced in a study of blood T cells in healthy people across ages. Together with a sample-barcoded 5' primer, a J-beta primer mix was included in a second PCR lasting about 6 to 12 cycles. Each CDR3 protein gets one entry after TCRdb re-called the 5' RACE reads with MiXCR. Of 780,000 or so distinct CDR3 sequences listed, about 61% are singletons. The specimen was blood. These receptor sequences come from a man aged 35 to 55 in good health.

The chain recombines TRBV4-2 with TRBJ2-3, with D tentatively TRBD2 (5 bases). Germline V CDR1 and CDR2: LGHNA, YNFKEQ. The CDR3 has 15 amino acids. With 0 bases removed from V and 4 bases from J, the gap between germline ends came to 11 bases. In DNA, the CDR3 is TGTGCCAGCAGCCAAGAGTACTGGGGAGCAGATACGCAGTATTTT. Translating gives CASSQEYWGADTQYF.

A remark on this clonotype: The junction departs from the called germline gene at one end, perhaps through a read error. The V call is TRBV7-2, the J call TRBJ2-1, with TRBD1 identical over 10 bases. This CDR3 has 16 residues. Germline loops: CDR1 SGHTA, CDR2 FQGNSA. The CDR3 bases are TGTGCCGGCAGCTCTCCGGGACAGGGGACCTACAATGAGCAGTTCTTC. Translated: CAGSSPGQGTYNEQFF.

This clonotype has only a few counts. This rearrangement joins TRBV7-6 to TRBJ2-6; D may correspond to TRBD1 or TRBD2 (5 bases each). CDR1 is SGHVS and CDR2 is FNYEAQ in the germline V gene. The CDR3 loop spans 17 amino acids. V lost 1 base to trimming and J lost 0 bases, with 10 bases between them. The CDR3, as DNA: TGTGCCAGCAGCTTAGTGGGGGACGGCTCTGGGGCCAACGTCCTGACTTTC. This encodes CASSLVGDGSGANVLTF. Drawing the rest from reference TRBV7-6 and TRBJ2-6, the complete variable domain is GAGVSQSPRYKVTKRGQDVALRCDPISGHVSLYWYRQALGQGPEFLTYFNYEAQQDKSGLPNDRFSAERPEGSISTLTIQRTEQRDSAMYRCASSLVGDGSGANVLTFGAGSRLTVL.

The CDR3 DNA follows: TGTGCCAGCAGTTTTAGGGTGGGCGGCAGGTCTAATGAAAAACTGTTTTTT. This sequence encodes CASSFRVGGRSNEKLFF. This chain joins TRBV27 and TRBJ1-4; D gene ambiguous. The CDR3 covers 17 residues. Trimming took off 3 bases at V and 3 bases at J, with 17 bases between the two ends. The germline gives CDR1 MNHEY, CDR2 SMNVEV (reference sequence).

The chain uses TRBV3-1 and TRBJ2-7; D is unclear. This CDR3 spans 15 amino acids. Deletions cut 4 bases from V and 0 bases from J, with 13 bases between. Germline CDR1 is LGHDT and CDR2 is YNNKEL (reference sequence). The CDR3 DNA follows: TGTGCCAGCAGCCCAGGCAGGTGGGCCTCCTACGAGCAGTACTTC. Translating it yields CASSPGRWASYEQYF.

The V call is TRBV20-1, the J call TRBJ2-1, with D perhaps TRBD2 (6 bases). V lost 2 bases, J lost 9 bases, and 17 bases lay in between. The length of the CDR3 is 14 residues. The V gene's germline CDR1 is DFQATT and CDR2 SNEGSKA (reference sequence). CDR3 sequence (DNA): TGCAGTGCTAGATCAGGAGGGGCGCCGGGTGAGCAGTTCTTC. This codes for CSARSGGAPGEQFF.

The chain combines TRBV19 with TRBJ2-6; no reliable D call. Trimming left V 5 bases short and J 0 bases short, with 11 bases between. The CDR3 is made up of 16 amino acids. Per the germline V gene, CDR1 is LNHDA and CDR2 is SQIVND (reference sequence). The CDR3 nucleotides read TGTGCCAGTAGTTTCTCCAGCTTCTCTGGGGCCAACGTCCTGACTTTC. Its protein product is CASSFSSFSGANVLTF.

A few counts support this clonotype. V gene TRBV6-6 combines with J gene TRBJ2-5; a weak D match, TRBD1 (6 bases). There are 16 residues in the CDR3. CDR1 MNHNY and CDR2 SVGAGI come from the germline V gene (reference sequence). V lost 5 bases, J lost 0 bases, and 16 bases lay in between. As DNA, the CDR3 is TGTGCCAGCAGTACCGAAGGACAGCTGTACCAAGAGACCCAGTACTTC. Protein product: CASSTEGQLYQETQYF.

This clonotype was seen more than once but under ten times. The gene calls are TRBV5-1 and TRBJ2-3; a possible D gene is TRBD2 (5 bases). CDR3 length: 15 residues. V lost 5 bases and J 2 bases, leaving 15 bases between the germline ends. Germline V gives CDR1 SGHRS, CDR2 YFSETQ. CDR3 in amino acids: CASREGGRPTDTQYF. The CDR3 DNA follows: TGCGCCAGCAGAGAGGGTGGGCGGCCCACAGATACGCAGTATTTT.

CDR3 loop: CSASRPSGKGEKLFF. Written as DNA, the CDR3 is TGCAGTGCTAGTCGACCTTCCGGGAAGGGAGAAAAACTGTTTTTT. This chain joins TRBV20-1 and TRBJ1-4; D gene unclear. Germline V lookup: CDR1 DFQATT, CDR2 SNEGSKA (reference sequence). The ends were cut back, 3 bases at V and 8 bases at J, with 19 bases in the middle. The CDR3 consists of 15 residues.